A selection of T cell receptor beta chains follows, all from one sample in a study of blood T cell repertoires in COVID-19. Clones were read by immunoSEQ multiplex PCR, and TCRdb kept only the in-frame ones, dropping some. Among 86,000 or so clones listed, 91% were seen once. The sample comprised peripheral blood. These receptors were obtained from a woman between 45 and 65 years old in a cohort sampled during active COVID-19. Each CDR3 is given with its conserved first and last residue. Fields, in order: CDR3 DNA, CDR3 protein, D gene, clone size, CDR3 length, J gene, V gene. A D gene is named only where the DNA matches it firmly. Expanded clones are given a class, and other clones once, few, many or no size at all.

cdr3_nt: TGTGCCAGCTTAACCGACAGGACCTCGAACACTGAAGCTTTCTTT; cdr3_aa: CASLTDRTSNTEAFF; d_call: -; clone_size: -; cdr3_length: 15; j_call: TRBJ1-1; v_call: TRBV2
cdr3_nt: TGTGCCAGCAGCTCCCTCGGACTAGCGGGAGGAGCCGGGGAGCTGTTTTTT; cdr3_aa: CASSSLGLAGGAGELFF; d_call: TRBD2; clone_size: -; cdr3_length: 17; j_call: TRBJ2-2; v_call: TRBV5-4
cdr3_nt: TGTGCCAGCAGCCCCCCCTGGGGGGGGACGACCTATGGCTACACCTTC; cdr3_aa: CASSPPWGGTTYGYTF; d_call: -; clone_size: -; cdr3_length: 16; j_call: TRBJ1-2; v_call: TRBV7-9
cdr3_nt: TGTGCCAGCAGCTTAGGGGGACGGGGGACCAAAAACATTCAGTACTTC; cdr3_aa: CASSLGGRGTKNIQYF; d_call: -; clone_size: -; cdr3_length: 16; j_call: TRBJ2-4; v_call: TRBV7-9
cdr3_nt: TGTGCCAGCAGTGAAGGGACAGGGGGCGAATATGGCTACACCTTC; cdr3_aa: CASSEGTGGEYGYTF; d_call: TRBD1; clone_size: -; cdr3_length: 15; j_call: TRBJ1-2; v_call: TRBV6-1
cdr3_nt: TGTGCCAGCAGCGTCTCTAGCGGGAAGAGGACTGAGCAGTTCTTC; cdr3_aa: CASSVSSGKRTEQFF; d_call: TRBD2; clone_size: -; cdr3_length: 15; j_call: TRBJ2-1; v_call: TRBV9
cdr3_nt: TGCGCCAGCATGTCGGAGTACGAGCAGTACTTC; cdr3_aa: CASMSEYEQYF; d_call: -; clone_size: few; cdr3_length: 11; j_call: TRBJ2-7; v_call: TRBV5-1
cdr3_nt: TGTGCCAGCAGTTCTTGGGACCGACTAGCGGGGGCATTAAATACGCAGTATTTT; cdr3_aa: CASSSWDRLAGALNTQYF; d_call: TRBD2; clone_size: once; cdr3_length: 18; j_call: TRBJ2-3; v_call: TRBV6-2/TRBV6-3
cdr3_nt: TGTGCCAGCAGCCAGGGCTCGACAGGGGAGGCCGAGCAGTTCTTC; cdr3_aa: CASSQGSTGEAEQFF; d_call: TRBD1; clone_size: -; cdr3_length: 15; j_call: TRBJ2-1; v_call: TRBV14
cdr3_nt: TGTGCCAGCAGCGCACAGGGGATCCAAAACATTCAGTACTTC; cdr3_aa: CASSAQGIQNIQYF; d_call: TRBD1; clone_size: -; cdr3_length: 14; j_call: TRBJ2-4; v_call: TRBV9
cdr3_nt: TGTGCCTGGAGTGTCAATTCGTTGGACAGGGGGCTCCCCGAGACTAATGAAAAACTGTTTTTT; cdr3_aa: CAWSVNSLDRGLPETNEKLFF; d_call: TRBD1; clone_size: once; cdr3_length: 21; j_call: TRBJ1-4; v_call: TRBV30
cdr3_nt: TGTGCCAGCAGCTCACAGGGGGCAATCGAGCAGTACTTC; cdr3_aa: CASSSQGAIEQYF; d_call: TRBD1; clone_size: -; cdr3_length: 13; j_call: TRBJ2-7; v_call: TRBV7-9
cdr3_nt: TGCAGCGCCCCGGAGGGGATTCGGGGCTATGGCTACACCTTC; cdr3_aa: CSAPEGIRGYGYTF; d_call: -; clone_size: once; cdr3_length: 14; j_call: TRBJ1-2; v_call: TRBV29-1
cdr3_nt: TGTGCCAGTAGCGAAACTAGCGGGACCTACAATGAGCAGTTCTTC; cdr3_aa: CASSETSGTYNEQFF; d_call: TRBD2; clone_size: -; cdr3_length: 15; j_call: TRBJ2-1; v_call: TRBV19
cdr3_nt: TGCGCCAGCAGCTTGCAGGGCAGGGGAATGGGCGAGCAGTACTTC; cdr3_aa: CASSLQGRGMGEQYF; d_call: -; clone_size: -; cdr3_length: 15; j_call: TRBJ2-7; v_call: TRBV5-1
cdr3_nt: TGTGCCAGCACCTTTCCGAGTGGCGGGTCGAATGGCTACACCTTC; cdr3_aa: CASTFPSGGSNGYTF; d_call: -; clone_size: -; cdr3_length: 15; j_call: TRBJ1-2; v_call: TRBV5-4
cdr3_nt: TGTGCCAGCAGTCCCCCAGCGGGGAACACTGAAGCTTTCTTT; cdr3_aa: CASSPPAGNTEAFF; d_call: -; clone_size: once; cdr3_length: 14; j_call: TRBJ1-1; v_call: TRBV28
cdr3_nt: TGTGCCAGCAGGGCGCAGGGCATGGCTGGAAAACTGTTTTTT; cdr3_aa: CASRAQGMAGKLFF; d_call: -; clone_size: -; cdr3_length: 14; j_call: TRBJ1-4; v_call: TRBV6-5
cdr3_nt: TGTGCCAGCAGCTTTACAGCGGGGGCCTACAATGAGCAGTTCTTC; cdr3_aa: CASSFTAGAYNEQFF; d_call: TRBD2; clone_size: -; cdr3_length: 15; j_call: TRBJ2-1; v_call: TRBV7-6
cdr3_nt: TGTGCCAGCAGCCAAGATCAGGGACTAGCGGATTTCACAGATACGCAGTATTTT; cdr3_aa: CASSQDQGLADFTDTQYF; d_call: TRBD2; clone_size: -; cdr3_length: 18; j_call: TRBJ2-3; v_call: TRBV4-2
cdr3_nt: TGTGCCAGCAGCTTAGGCCACCTAACTGAAAAACTGTTTTTT; cdr3_aa: CASSLGHLTEKLFF; d_call: -; clone_size: -; cdr3_length: 14; j_call: TRBJ1-4; v_call: TRBV11-2
cdr3_nt: TGTGCCAGCAGCCCGATGAGGGACCGGGGGACCGGGGAGCTGTTTTTT; cdr3_aa: CASSPMRDRGTGELFF; d_call: -; clone_size: -; cdr3_length: 16; j_call: TRBJ2-2; v_call: TRBV3-1/TRBV3-2
cdr3_nt: TGTGCCAGCGGGGGACAGTCCTACGAGCAGTACTTC; cdr3_aa: CASGGQSYEQYF; d_call: TRBD1; clone_size: -; cdr3_length: 12; j_call: TRBJ2-7; v_call: TRBV25-1
cdr3_nt: TGTGCCACCAGTGACCCGGGACTAGATAACACCGGGGAGCTGTTTTTT; cdr3_aa: CATSDPGLDNTGELFF; d_call: TRBD2; clone_size: few; cdr3_length: 16; j_call: TRBJ2-2; v_call: TRBV24-1
cdr3_nt: TGTGCCAGCAGTTACTCGGGGCATTCTGGGGCCAACGTCCTGACTTTC; cdr3_aa: CASSYSGHSGANVLTF; d_call: -; clone_size: -; cdr3_length: 16; j_call: TRBJ2-6; v_call: TRBV6-5
cdr3_nt: TGTGCCAGCAGCTTAGCCACCGCGGCGCTGGGTGAGCAGTTCTTC; cdr3_aa: CASSLATAALGEQFF; d_call: -; clone_size: -; cdr3_length: 15; j_call: TRBJ2-1; v_call: TRBV7-8
cdr3_nt: TGTGCCAGCAGTGCGTTCCAGGGCATTACCGGGGAGCTGTTTTTT; cdr3_aa: CASSAFQGITGELFF; d_call: -; clone_size: once; cdr3_length: 15; j_call: TRBJ2-2; v_call: TRBV2
cdr3_nt: TGTGCCAGCAGTGATTTTTCAGTCGACTATGGCTACACCTTC; cdr3_aa: CASSDFSVDYGYTF; d_call: -; clone_size: -; cdr3_length: 14; j_call: TRBJ1-2; v_call: TRBV25-1
cdr3_nt: TGTGCCAGCAGACGAGCCGGGACACAGTATAGCAATCAGCCCCAGCATTTT; cdr3_aa: CASRRAGTQYSNQPQHF; d_call: -; clone_size: -; cdr3_length: 17; j_call: TRBJ1-5; v_call: TRBV6-6
cdr3_nt: TGTGCCAGCAGCCAATTCGACGGGAATGGCTACACCTTC; cdr3_aa: CASSQFDGNGYTF; d_call: -; clone_size: -; cdr3_length: 13; j_call: TRBJ1-2; v_call: TRBV3-1/TRBV3-2
cdr3_nt: TGCGCCAGCAGTCGAGGAGGGTACGAAAAACTGTTTTTT; cdr3_aa: CASSRGGYEKLFF; d_call: -; clone_size: -; cdr3_length: 13; j_call: TRBJ1-4; v_call: TRBV5-1
cdr3_nt: TGTGCCAGCAGCCGTAAAGGACAGAACAATCAGCCCCAGCATTTT; cdr3_aa: CASSRKGQNNQPQHF; d_call: -; clone_size: few; cdr3_length: 15; j_call: TRBJ1-5; v_call: TRBV6-6
cdr3_nt: TGTGCCAGCAGTGGACGGACAGAAAGAAATTCACCCCTCCACTTT; cdr3_aa: CASSGRTERNSPLHF; d_call: -; clone_size: few; cdr3_length: 15; j_call: TRBJ1-6; v_call: TRBV27
cdr3_nt: TGTGCCAGCAGTGCCGGACAGGGCTACGAGCAGTACTTC; cdr3_aa: CASSAGQGYEQYF; d_call: TRBD1; clone_size: -; cdr3_length: 13; j_call: TRBJ2-7; v_call: TRBV25-1
cdr3_nt: TGTGCCAGCAGTGAACGGTCCTACAATGAGCAGTTCTTC; cdr3_aa: CASSERSYNEQFF; d_call: -; clone_size: -; cdr3_length: 13; j_call: TRBJ2-1; v_call: TRBV2
cdr3_nt: TGTGCCAGCAGCCTGGATGGGACACCAACTAATGAAAAACTGTTTTTT; cdr3_aa: CASSLDGTPTNEKLFF; d_call: -; clone_size: -; cdr3_length: 16; j_call: TRBJ1-4; v_call: TRBV11-1
cdr3_nt: TGTGCCAGCAGTGAATACGAGGACAGGGGCCAGCATTTT; cdr3_aa: CASSEYEDRGQHF; d_call: TRBD1; clone_size: -; cdr3_length: 13; j_call: TRBJ1-5; v_call: TRBV25-1
cdr3_nt: TGTGCCAGCAGCCAAGATGAGGGTCGGGTCAATTGGTTCTTC; cdr3_aa: CASSQDEGRVNWFF; d_call: -; clone_size: -; cdr3_length: 14; j_call: TRBJ2-1; v_call: TRBV14
cdr3_nt: TGTGCCAGCAGGCTTAGGGGCTCCTACGAGCAGTACTTC; cdr3_aa: CASRLRGSYEQYF; d_call: -; clone_size: -; cdr3_length: 13; j_call: TRBJ2-7; v_call: TRBV28
cdr3_nt: TGTGCCAGCAGCCCTAGGCGGGATGGGGTGCACTACGAGCAGTACTTC; cdr3_aa: CASSPRRDGVHYEQYF; d_call: -; clone_size: -; cdr3_length: 16; j_call: TRBJ2-7; v_call: TRBV5-5
cdr3_nt: TGTGCCTGGAGTAGACTATACGAGCAGTACTTC; cdr3_aa: CAWSRLYEQYF; d_call: -; clone_size: -; cdr3_length: 11; j_call: TRBJ2-7; v_call: TRBV30
cdr3_nt: TGTGCCAGCAGTGATCGGCCGGGGGGGACCGGGGAGCTGTTTTTT; cdr3_aa: CASSDRPGGTGELFF; d_call: TRBD2; clone_size: -; cdr3_length: 15; j_call: TRBJ2-2; v_call: TRBV6-4
cdr3_nt: TGTGCCAGTAGAGGACAGGGCGGTAGGACCGGGGAGCTGTTTTTT; cdr3_aa: CASRGQGGRTGELFF; d_call: TRBD1; clone_size: -; cdr3_length: 15; j_call: TRBJ2-2; v_call: TRBV19
cdr3_nt: TGTGCCAGCAGTTACTCCGGGTCAGCGCAAGAGACCCAGTACTTC; cdr3_aa: CASSYSGSAQETQYF; d_call: -; clone_size: -; cdr3_length: 15; j_call: TRBJ2-5; v_call: TRBV6-5
cdr3_nt: TGCGCCAGCAGTGCCGGACAGGCCTCGGATACGCAGTATTTT; cdr3_aa: CASSAGQASDTQYF; d_call: TRBD1; clone_size: -; cdr3_length: 14; j_call: TRBJ2-3; v_call: TRBV10-1
cdr3_nt: TGTGCCAGCTCACCACCCGGGACAGGGAGGAACGGGGAGCTGTTTTTT; cdr3_aa: CASSPPGTGRNGELFF; d_call: TRBD1; clone_size: -; cdr3_length: 16; j_call: TRBJ2-2; v_call: TRBV18